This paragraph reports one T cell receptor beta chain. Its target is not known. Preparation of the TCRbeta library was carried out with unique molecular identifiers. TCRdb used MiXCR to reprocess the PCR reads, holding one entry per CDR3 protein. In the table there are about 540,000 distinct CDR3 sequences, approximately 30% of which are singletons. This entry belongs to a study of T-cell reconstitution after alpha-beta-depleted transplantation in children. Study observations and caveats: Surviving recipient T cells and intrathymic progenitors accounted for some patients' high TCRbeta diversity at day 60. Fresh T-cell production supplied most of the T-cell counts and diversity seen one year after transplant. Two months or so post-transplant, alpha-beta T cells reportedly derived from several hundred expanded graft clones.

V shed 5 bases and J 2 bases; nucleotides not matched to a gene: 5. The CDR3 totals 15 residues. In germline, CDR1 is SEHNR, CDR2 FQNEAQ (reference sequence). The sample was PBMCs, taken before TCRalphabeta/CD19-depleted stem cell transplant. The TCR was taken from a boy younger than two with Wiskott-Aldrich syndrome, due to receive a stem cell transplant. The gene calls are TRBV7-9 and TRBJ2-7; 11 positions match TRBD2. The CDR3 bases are TGTGCCAGCAGCCGAACTAGCGGGAGTACCTACGAGCAGTACTTC. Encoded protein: CASSRTSGSTYEQYF.